This T cell receptor beta chain was sequenced during a study of blood T cell repertoires in COVID-19. The overall study: Whether acute or convalescent, the COVID-19 samples came from the United States, Italy and Spain.

Germline-derived CDR1 and CDR2 are SGHDN and FVKESK. Trimming shortened V by 3 bases and J by 2 bases, and 19 bases separated the two germline ends. The CDR3 is made up of 17 amino acids. Profiling relied on immunoSEQ multiplex PCR, and the TCRdb table lists in-frame clones only, not all of them. The repertoire holds 150,000 to 200,000 clones, nearly 90% seen once, with about 0.58% in the top ten. The TCR was taken from a man between 45 and 60 years old with acute or convalescent COVID-19. Sequencing was carried out using peripheral blood. The V and J genes are TRBV14 and TRBJ1-2; maybe TRBD1 (6 bases). CDR3 residues: CASSHPRRGRMNYGYTF. CDR3 in DNA: TGTGCCAGCAGCCACCCCCGGCGGGGGCGGATGAACTATGGCTACACCTTC.